The entry below describes one T cell receptor beta chain. This clone was seen more than once but under ten times. Its binding antigen is unknown. The record has no base qualities; no much larger clone is one base away. This sample stems from a study of blood T cell repertoires in COVID-19 (dated by TCRdb to the early 2020s). Describing the broader study: The collaborator samples originated in the United States, Italy and Spain and spanned the acute and convalescent phases of COVID-19. The prospective study material was composed of cDNA or gDNA derived from T cells, B-cell-depleted T cells, or PBMCs. Deeply sampled blood TCRbeta repertoires from subjects exposed to, actively infected with, or recovered from COVID-19 were included in the dataset. The repertoires were released in a freely available public database intended as a resource for research on the immune response to SARS-CoV-2. Samples were obtained from the ongoing ImmuneRACE study (first 160 participants) and from over a thousand subjects provided by 6 global collaborators. Sample metadata almost always included a de-identified subject ID, COVID-19 status, age in years and sex. HLA class I and class II types, where available, came from metadata supplied by the sample provider rather than from assay-based typing. The paper as a whole reports these results and caveats: The quantity of clinical and demographic metadata differed by source and by participant and was supplied without curation.

Based on the germline V gene, the CDR1 and CDR2 sequences are MNHNS and SASEGT. The cysteine opens and the phenylalanine closes a CDR3 of 14 amino acids. The DNA shown is the 42-base CDR3, in frame from base 1. V gives up 2 bases and J gives up 4 bases, and the segment between their germline ends measures 11 bases. TCRbeta CDR3 regions were amplified from genomic DNA by means of the immunoSEQ Assay, a bias-controlled multiplex PCR. Regarding the original processing steps: Within the assay, amplification of reference gene primers was used to estimate how many nucleated cells each sample contained. To quantify the absolute abundance of each unique TCRbeta CDR3 rearrangement, sequence reads were collapsed and filtered. For each sample, productive Simpson clonality was calculated by taking the square root of Simpson's diversity index across productive rearrangements. This immuneACCESS table, as held by TCRdb, lists in-frame sequences with V and J called but not all clones. Of the missing ones, under half trace to an unresolved V gene in checked studies; the others have no known cause. V and J calls and clone size are those listed in that table; D and trimming were worked out from the DNA. Present in this sample are about 75,000 clones, roughly 70% of which were seen just once. The ten largest account for 2.5% to 3% of the sample.

The collaborating institutions used their own protocols to collect whole blood in K2EDTA tubes. For TCRbeta analysis, collaborators shipped samples in one of three forms: frozen whole blood, isolated PBMCs, or DNA extracted from either of those sample types. The rearranged segments are TRBV6-1 and TRBJ1-2; no D segment can be confidently identified. The sequence derives from a human donor with acute or convalescent COVID-19. The donor label of this sample is uncertain. Sequencing input: peripheral blood. The CDR3: CASSEYPRSYGYTF. The nucleotide sequence is given as TGTGCCAGCAGTGAATACCCTAGGAGCTATGGCTACACCTTC.